These 12 T cell receptor beta chains share one sample of origin, sequenced in a study of vaccination effects on CD4 cells after COVID-19. When about ten days of culture had elapsed, CD4+ T cells were isolated. Repertoires were generated with immunoSEQ multiplex PCR, while TCRdb's copy carries only in-frame clones and drops some. The sample records about 74,000 clones, roughly three quarters being singletons. The antigens these receptors bind are not known. The starting material was CD4+ T cells from PBMCs cultured without peptide, obtained before COVID-19 vaccination. These receptors all come from a human donor who received a COVID-19 vaccine.

The count of this clone is one. This sequence joins TRBV30 and TRBJ2-1; 8 bases match TRBD2. The junction had 12 bases not matched to a gene; V was cut back by 2 bases and J by 9 bases. This CDR3 region has 15 residues. Germline CDR1 is GTSNPN and CDR2 is SVGIG (reference sequence). The CDR3 protein is CAWSTPTGLVTEQFF. For the CDR3, the DNA is TGTGCCTGGAGTACCCCAACGGGACTAGTAACTGAGCAGTTCTTC.

The V and J genes are TRBV6-2 or TRBV6-3 and TRBJ2-7; TRBD1 matches 7 bases. Trimming took 2 bases from V and 7 from J; bases not matched to a gene: 5. The CDR3 contains 13 residues. CDR1 MNHEY and CDR2 SVGEGT come from the germline V gene. The CDR3 here is CASSYDAQGEQYV. CDR3 bases: TGTGCCAGCAGTTACGACGCACAGGGGGAGCAGTACGTC.

This chain uses TRBV7-3 with TRBJ2-1; the D is unclear. The CDR3 sequence is 16 residues long. The germline V and J ends were trimmed by 3 bases and 6 bases, with 18 bases remaining between them. Germline V gene sequence: CDR1 SGHTA, CDR2 FQGTGA. Here the CDR3 reads CASSFAATAPANEQFF. In DNA, the CDR3 is TGTGCCAGCAGCTTTGCGGCCACGGCACCTGCCAATGAGCAGTTCTTC.

The chain carries TRBV7-8 and TRBJ2-1, with a tentative D call TRBD1 (6 bases). Trimming left V 5 bases short and J 1 base short, with 12 bases between. The length of the CDR3 is 15 residues. Germline V gene sequence: CDR1 SGHVS, CDR2 FQNEAQ. Here the CDR3 DNA reads TGTGCCAGCAGCCAGCAGGGGCAGTCCTACAATGAGCAGTTCTTC. Translating gives CASSQQGQSYNEQFF.

For this clone: At the DNA level, this CDR3 is encoded by other sequences in the same sample as well. The V and J genes are TRBV2 and TRBJ2-5; unclear D gene. The CDR3 length is 10 residues. Trimming left V 6 bases short and J 1 base short, with 0 bases between. Germline V gene sequence: CDR1 SNHLY, CDR2 FYNNEI. CDR3 sequence: CASSQETQYF. CDR3 sequence (DNA): TGTGCCAGCAGCCAAGAGACCCAGTACTTC.

The rearrangement uses TRBV5-5 and TRBJ2-1, with D unclear. Germline CDR1 and CDR2: SGHKS and YYEKEE (reference sequence). Deletions cut 4 bases from V and 10 bases from J, with 12 bases between. The CDR3 loop spans 12 amino acids. The CDR3 sequence is CASSVFSGEQFF. For the CDR3, the DNA is TGTGCCAGCAGCGTGTTCTCCGGGGAGCAGTTCTTC. Looking up the rest from reference TRBV5-5 and TRBJ2-1 gives the full variable domain: DAGVTQSPTHLIKTRGQQVTLRCSPISGHKSVSWYQQVLGQGPQFIFQYYEKEERGRGNFPDRFSARQFPNYSSELNVNALLLGDSALYLCASSVFSGEQFFGPGTRLTVL.

The chain couples TRBV2 to TRBJ2-7; D is possibly TRBD1 or TRBD2 (5 bases each). Germline CDR1 reads SNHLY; CDR2 reads FYNNEI. This CDR3 region has 14 residues. Trimming left V 1 base short and J 3 bases short, with 10 bases between. As DNA, the CDR3 is TGTGCCAGCAGTGAAGTGGGACGGAGCTACGAGCAGTACGTC. Translation gives CASSEVGRSYEQYV.

The rearrangement uses TRBV10-3 and TRBJ2-7, with D perhaps TRBD2 (5 bases). The germline gives CDR1 ENHRY, CDR2 SYGVKD. The CDR3 has 14 residues. V lost 0 bases, J lost 5 bases, and 11 bases lay in between. The CDR3 region has the DNA TGTGCCATCAGTGAGTCAGGAGGACTCCACGAGCAGTACGTC. Translation gives CAISESGGLHEQYV.

The chain combines TRBV5-6 with TRBJ2-7; 7 positions match TRBD2. The CDR3 runs 14 residues. Trimming took 2 bases from V and 2 from J; bases not matched to a gene: 4. Germline CDR1 is SGHDT and CDR2 is YYEEEE. In nucleotides, the CDR3 is TGTGCCAGCAGCTTCGCGGGGGTCCCCTACGAGCAGTACGTC. This gives the protein CASSFAGVPYEQYV.

This chain joins TRBV4-1 and TRBJ1-2; possibly TRBD1 for D (5 bases). CDR3 size: 14 residues. Germline V gene data show CDR1 as MGHRA and CDR2 as YSYEKL. Trimming cost V 4 bases and J 0 bases, with 9 bases left between them. CDR3 in amino acids: CASSRPDTNYGYTF. Written as DNA, the CDR3 is TGCGCCAGCAGCCGGCCGGACACTAACTATGGCTACACCTTC.

This chain uses TRBV9 with TRBJ2-2; D is possibly TRBD1 (7 bases). CDR3 length equals 14 residues. The germline gives CDR1 SGDLS, CDR2 YYNGEE. Trimming pared 3 bases from V and 4 bases from J, leaving 10 bases between. This chain's CDR3 is CASSDRGGTGELFF. The DNA for the CDR3 is TGTGCCAGCAGCGACAGGGGAGGCACCGGGGAGCTGTTTTTT.

The chain carries TRBV19 and TRBJ1-2; D gene unclear. Germline CDR1 is LNHDA and CDR2 is SQIVND (reference sequence). The CDR3 sequence is 13 residues long. V was shortened by 4 bases and J by 1 base, with 7 bases between the two germline ends. CDR3 DNA sequence: TGTGCCAGTAGTAAGAACCTTAACTATGGCTACACCTTC. It specifies CASSKNLNYGYTF.